The 27 T cell receptor beta chains presented below share a single source sample, sequenced in a study of blood T cell repertoires in COVID-19. The repertoire was sequenced with immunoSEQ multiplex PCR; TCRdb's copy has only in-frame clones and lacks some. The sample yields 360,000 or so clones, around 89% seen once. The source material was peripheral blood. The receptor source for this set is a man aged 18 to 29 with active or convalescent COVID-19.

This chain links TRBV29-1 with TRBJ2-2, with D hard to call. Germline V lookup: CDR1 SQVTM, CDR2 ANQGSEA. Trimming stripped 6 bases from V and 7 bases from J, with 18 bases between. This CDR3 spans 14 amino acids. The CDR3 DNA sequence: TGCAGCGTCCCCGCCAAAGAAGACATCGGGGAGCTGTTTTTT. Residues: CSVPAKEDIGELFF.

The gene calls are TRBV28 and TRBJ1-1; the D gene is possibly TRBD1 (5 bases). V lost 5 bases, J lost 3 bases, and 19 bases lay in between. The CDR3 consists of 16 residues. The V gene's germline CDR1 is MDHEN and CDR2 SYDVKM. CDR3 coding DNA: TGTGCCAGCAGTCCTTATCGGGGGGAAGGCGACACTGAAGCTTTCTTT. It encodes CASSPYRGEGDTEAFF.

This rearrangement joins TRBV4-3 to TRBJ1-2, with D uncertain. The CDR3 is made up of 14 amino acids. Germline V lookup: CDR1 LGHNA, CDR2 YSLEER. V shed 1 base and J shed 6 bases, with 12 bases lying between them. The CDR3 loop reads CASSQVHSFDGYTF. The CDR3 DNA is TGCGCCAGCAGCCAAGTACACAGTTTCGATGGCTACACCTTC.

The V gene is TRBV6-6, the J gene TRBJ2-2, with TRBD1 matching 7 bases. CDR3 size: 16 residues. The junction had 1 base not matched to a gene; V was cut back by 0 bases and J by 0 bases. CDR1 and CDR2 from the germline V gene are MNHNY and SVGAGI (reference sequence). The CDR3 sequence is CASSYSTGSNTGELFF. CDR3 nucleotide sequence: TGTGCCAGCAGTTACTCGACAGGGTCGAACACCGGGGAGCTGTTTTTT.

The chain has TRBV2 and TRBJ2-5, with D uncertain. CDR3 size: 12 residues. V was trimmed by 6 bases and J by 5 bases, leaving 10 bases between them. Germline values: CDR1 SNHLY, CDR2 FYNNEI. The CDR3 DNA sequence: TGTGCCAGCAGGTCGGGTCGGGAGACCCAGTACTTC. Translated: CASRSGRETQYF.

The chain has TRBV30 and TRBJ1-5; D is unresolved. Trimming left V 8 bases short and J 5 bases short, with 10 bases between. CDR3 length equals 11 residues. CDR1 is GTSNPN, CDR2 SVGIG, per germline (reference sequence). The CDR3 reads CAPMADQPQHF. DNA for the CDR3: TGTGCCCCGATGGCGGATCAGCCCCAGCATTTT.

The gene calls are TRBV11-2 and TRBJ2-5; TRBD2 agrees at 15 bases. This CDR3 has 15 amino acids. Germline values: CDR1 SGHAT, CDR2 FQNNGV. The junction had 2 bases not matched to a gene; V was cut back by 5 bases and J by 4 bases. CDR3 protein: CASSTGLAGGETQYF. As DNA, the CDR3 is TGTGCCAGCAGCACGGGACTAGCGGGAGGAGAGACCCAGTACTTC.

CDR3 amino acids: CASRIPRGVSDEQFF. The CDR3 DNA is TGTGCCAGCAGGATCCCAAGGGGTGTTTCGGATGAGCAGTTCTTC. This chain connects TRBV6-4 to TRBJ2-1; TRBD1 might be the D (5 bases). Germline loops: CDR1 MRHNA, CDR2 SNTAGT. V was cut by 6 bases and J by 8 bases, with 20 bases left in between. This CDR3 has 15 amino acids.

This clone appeared a few times. This chain links TRBV3-1 (or the pseudogene TRBV3-2) with TRBJ1-6, with 7 bases fitting TRBD1. The CDR3 is 14 residues long. CDR1 is LGHDT and CDR2 is YNNKEL in the germline V gene (reference sequence). Unmatched junction bases numbered 3, after V lost 3 bases and J lost 7 bases. The DNA for the CDR3 is TGTGCCAGCAGCCAGACAGGGAAGAATTCACCCCTCCACTTT. Translation: CASSQTGKNSPLHF.

This chain uses TRBV28 with TRBJ2-7, with TRBD1 matching 10 bases. Losses at the gene ends were 5 bases for V and 5 bases for J; bases not matched to a gene: 9. This CDR3 has 15 amino acids. Germline CDR1 MDHEN, CDR2 SYDVKM. DNA for the CDR3: TGTGCCAGCAGTCCCCCGGGACAGGGGTTCGACGAGCAGTACTTC. Amino acid sequence: CASSPPGQGFDEQYF.

The chain links TRBV9 to TRBJ1-1; D gene ambiguous. V was cut by 2 bases and J by 5 bases, with 16 bases left in between. Looked up from germline, CDR1 is SGDLS and CDR2 is YYNGEE. The length of the CDR3 is 15 residues. The chain's CDR3 is CASSVRGGVGTEAFF. DNA of the CDR3: TGTGCCAGCAGCGTCCGGGGAGGAGTTGGAACTGAAGCTTTCTTT.

J is TRBJ1-5 and V is TRBV7-6, with D unclear. The ends were cut back, 1 base at V and 0 bases at J, with 16 bases in the middle. The germline gives CDR1 SGHVS, CDR2 FNYEAQ. The CDR3 consists of 18 residues. The CDR3, as DNA: TGTGCCAGCAGCTTAGGTGGAGGGCAGGAATATAGCAATCAGCCCCAGCATTTT. The encoded protein is CASSLGGGQEYSNQPQHF. The full variable domain, completed using reference TRBV7-6 and TRBJ1-5, is GAGVSQSPRYKVTKRGQDVALRCDPISGHVSLYWYRQALGQGPEFLTYFNYEAQQDKSGLPNDRFSAERPEGSISTLTIQRTEQRDSAMYRCASSLGGGQEYSNQPQHFGDGTRLSIL.

V and J are TRBV7-8 and TRBJ2-3; D might be TRBD1 (6 bases). Germline CDR1 SGHVS, CDR2 FQNEAQ. With 3 bases removed from V and 4 bases from J, the gap between germline ends came to 8 bases. The CDR3 has 13 residues. This chain's CDR3 is CASSFTGSDTQYF. DNA of the CDR3: TGTGCCAGCAGCTTTACAGGGTCAGATACGCAGTATTTT.

This clone has a handful of counts. The chain carries TRBV28 and TRBJ2-1, with 7 bases that match TRBD1. The CDR3 has 14 residues. Germline V gene sequence: CDR1 MDHEN, CDR2 SYDVKM. V dropped 3 bases and J dropped 7; count of bases not matched to a gene: 6. The CDR3 here is CASSFTGVLNEQFF. In DNA, the CDR3 is TGTGCCAGCAGTTTTACAGGGGTCCTAAATGAGCAGTTCTTC.

This chain connects TRBV7-9 to TRBJ2-1; the D is unclear. CDR1 is SEHNR and CDR2 is FQNEAQ in the germline V gene (reference sequence). V shed 3 bases and J shed 6 bases, with 9 bases lying between them. The CDR3 spans 13 residues. This CDR3 reads CASSLTQANEQFF. DNA for the CDR3: TGTGCCAGCAGCTTGACGCAGGCCAATGAGCAGTTCTTC.

The chain combines TRBV28 with TRBJ1-2, with TRBD1 identical over 7 bases. The CDR3 is 15 residues long. Germline lookup yields CDR1 MDHEN and CDR2 SYDVKM. The V segment lost 5 bases and the J segment 0 bases; nucleotides outside the gene matches: 6. Here the CDR3 reads CASSPGGTANYGYTF. CDR3 nucleotides: TGTGCCAGCAGTCCGGGCGGGACAGCTAACTATGGCTACACCTTC.

The genes are TRBV7-2 and TRBJ2-5, with 9 bases fitting TRBD2. V lost 1 base to trimming and J lost 4 bases; unmatched junction nucleotides: 10. The germline CDR1 and CDR2 sequences are SGHTA and FQGNSA. This CDR3 has 17 residues. CDR3 coding DNA: TGTGCCAGCAGCTTAGTGGCAGCGGGAGGCCGGAGAGAGACCCAGTACTTC. Encoded protein: CASSLVAAGGRRETQYF.

The V call is TRBV6-4, the J call TRBJ2-3; 12 nucleotides align to TRBD2. Germline V gives CDR1 MRHNA, CDR2 SNTAGT. CDR3 length equals 16 residues. V gave up 2 bases and J gave up 0 bases; unmatched junction bases: 0. CDR3 loop: CASSDGTSGSTDTQYF. The CDR3 DNA follows: TGTGCCAGCAGTGACGGGACTAGCGGGAGCACAGATACGCAGTATTTT.

V usage is TRBV27 and J usage is TRBJ1-3, with a tentative D call TRBD1 (5 bases). V was trimmed by 7 bases and J by 1 base, leaving 17 bases between them. CDR1 and CDR2 from the germline V gene are MNHEY and SMNVEV (reference sequence). The CDR3 sequence is 16 residues long. CDR3 loop: CASKGPAGGSGNTIYF. The DNA for the CDR3 is TGTGCCAGCAAAGGTCCGGCGGGGGGGTCTGGAAACACCATATATTTT.

V usage is TRBV12-3 or TRBV12-4 and J usage is TRBJ1-3; TRBD1 is a possible D gene (6 bases). Trimming cost V 6 bases and J 4 bases, with 10 bases left between them. This CDR3 spans 13 amino acids. CDR3: CASSSGAGNTIYF. In DNA, the CDR3 is TGTGCCAGCAGCTCAGGGGCGGGAAACACCATATATTTT.

The chain is built from TRBV7-2 and TRBJ2-7; TRBD2 matches at 7 bases. V dropped 6 bases and J dropped 2; count of bases not matched to a gene: 7. This CDR3 is built from 14 residues. Germline V lookup: CDR1 SGHTA, CDR2 FQGNSA. DNA of the CDR3: TGTGCCAGCAGTTCTGGCGCGGGAGCCTACGAGCAGTACTTC. Encoded protein: CASSSGAGAYEQYF.

Turning to this clone: A read error may account for a junction end that differs from germline. The chain couples TRBV15 to TRBJ2-1, with 11 positions matching TRBD1. Looked up from germline, CDR1 is LNHNV and CDR2 is YYDKDF (reference sequence). The CDR3 consists of 17 residues. The DNA of the CDR3 is TGTGCCACCACCAGAAACCGGGACAGGGGGTTCTTGGATGAGCAGTTCTTC. Amino acid sequence: CATTRNRDRGFLDEQFF.

This clone was seen only once. The chain has TRBV13 and TRBJ2-2, with TRBD2 as a possible D gene (5 bases). Trimming removed 2 bases at V and 4 bases at J, with 8 bases between. The CDR3 has 14 amino acids. Germline V gene data show CDR1 as PRHDT and CDR2 as FYEKMQ (reference sequence). The CDR3 is CASSLSGVTGELFF. CDR3 sequence (DNA): TGTGCCAGCAGCTTATCCGGGGTCACCGGGGAGCTGTTTTTT.

This clone was seen once. The CDR3 spells CARSSRTRMETQYF. Here the CDR3 DNA reads TGTGCCAGAAGCTCTAGGACAAGGATGGAGACCCAGTACTTC. The genes are TRBV7-5 and TRBJ2-5; TRBD1, the D gene given by the table, was not confirmed from the DNA. TRBV7-5 is marked as a pseudogene. The CDR3 sequence is 14 residues long.

V gene TRBV5-6 combines with J gene TRBJ2-7; 7 bases map to TRBD2. The CDR3 consists of 14 residues. CDR1 is SGHDT, CDR2 YYEEEE, per germline. The V gene end was trimmed by 6 bases and the J gene end by 2 bases; junction bases not matched to a gene: 8. CDR3: CASTLGGIAYEQYF. In DNA form, the CDR3 reads TGTGCCAGCACCCTGGGGGGGATTGCCTACGAGCAGTACTTC.

The gene calls are TRBV12-2 and TRBJ1-2; TRBD1 is the table's D call and was not checked against the DNA. TRBV12-2 is a known pseudogene. The CDR3 totals 12 residues. CDR3 sequence reads: CASRLGADGYTF. Written as DNA, the CDR3 is TGTGCAAGTCGCTTAGGGGCCGATGGCTACACCTTC.

The chain uses TRBV6-2 or TRBV6-3 and TRBJ2-1; D is unclear. The CDR3 loop spans 12 amino acids. The germline gives CDR1 MNHEY, CDR2 SVGEGT. The V gene lost 2 bases and the J gene lost 8 bases, with 7 bases spanning the gap. The CDR3 DNA is TGTGCCAGCAGTTACGCAGTGGATGAGCAGTTCTTC. Protein: CASSYAVDEQFF.